The clone carrying this T cell receptor (beta chain) was seen a few times. Its antigen is unidentified. TCRdb independently ran MiXCR on the 5' RACE reads; one entry per CDR3 protein. The sample includes 700,000 to 950,000 distinct CDR3 sequences, 10% to 15% of them seen just once. This record belongs to a study of identical twins. Findings and caveats of the study: Rather than following the same donors, the conclusions depended on cross-sectional statistical analysis.

V lost 4 bases to trimming and J lost 4 bases; unmatched junction nucleotides: 5. Germline CDR1 and CDR2: KGHDR and SFDVKD. The CDR3 contains 16 residues. The data were also submitted as part of a second study, on yellow fever vaccine responses in identical twins.

The receptor's source is a woman aged 18 to 35 in good health. Source material: PBMCs. The chain carries TRBV24-1 and TRBJ2-1, with 11 positions matching TRBD2. CDR3 in DNA: TGTGCCACCAGTGACCCGCGACTAGCGGGATACAATGAGCAGTTCTTC. Its translation: CATSDPRLAGYNEQFF.